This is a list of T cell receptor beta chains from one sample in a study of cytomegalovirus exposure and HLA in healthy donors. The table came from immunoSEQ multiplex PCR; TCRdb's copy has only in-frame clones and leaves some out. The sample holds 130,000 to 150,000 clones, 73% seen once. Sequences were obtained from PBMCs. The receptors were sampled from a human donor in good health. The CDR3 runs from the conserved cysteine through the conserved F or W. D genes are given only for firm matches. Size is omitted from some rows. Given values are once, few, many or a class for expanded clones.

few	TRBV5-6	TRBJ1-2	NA	TGTGCCAGCAGCTTGGAGCACAGGGTATATGGCTACACCTTC	CASSLEHRVYGYTF
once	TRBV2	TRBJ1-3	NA	TGTGCCAGCAGTAGTGGCTTCGGAAACACCATATATTTT	CASSSGFGNTIYF
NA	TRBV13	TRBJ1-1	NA	TGTGCCAGCAGTCTAGGAGCCGCCCCAAGTAAAGCTTTCTTT	CASSLGAAPSKAFF
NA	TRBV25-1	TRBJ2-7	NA	TGTGCCAGCAGTGGTCTTAATCTCGAGCAGTACTTC	CASSGLNLEQYF
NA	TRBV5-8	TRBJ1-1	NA	TGTGCCAGCAGCCTGGGGGGAGGGATCACTGAAGCTTTCTTT	CASSLGGGITEAFF
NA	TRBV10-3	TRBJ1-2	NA	TGTGCCATCAGTGTCTCGTCTGGATTGGACACCTACTATGGCTACACCTTC	CAISVSSGLDTYYGYTF
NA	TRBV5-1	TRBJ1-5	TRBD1	TGCGCCAGCAGCCCGACAGGGGGCGATTATCAGCCCCAGCATTTT	CASSPTGGDYQPQHF
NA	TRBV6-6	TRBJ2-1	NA	TGTGCCAGCAGTGACGGCGGGACGCGAAATGAGCAGTTCTTC	CASSDGGTRNEQFF
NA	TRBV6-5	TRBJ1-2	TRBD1	TGTGCCAGCAGGGCGGGGACAGGGGATGGCTACACCTTC	CASRAGTGDGYTF
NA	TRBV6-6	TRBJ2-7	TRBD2	TGTGCCAGCAGCCCCGGGGGGAACTACGAGCAGTACTTC	CASSPGGNYEQYF
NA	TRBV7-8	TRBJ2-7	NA	TGTGCCAGCAGCTTAGCGCGGGGTGGCGAGCAGTACTTC	CASSLARGGEQYF
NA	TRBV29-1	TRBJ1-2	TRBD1	TGCAGCGTTAGGAAGGGGGCTGATTATGGCTACACCTTC	CSVRKGADYGYTF
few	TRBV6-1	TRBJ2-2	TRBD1	TGTGCCAGCAGTGCGGTGACAGGGACCACCGGGGAGCTGTTTTTT	CASSAVTGTTGELFF
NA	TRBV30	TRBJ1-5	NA	TGTGCCTGGGGGCATGCAGGGAATCAGCCCCAGCATTTT	CAWGHAGNQPQHF
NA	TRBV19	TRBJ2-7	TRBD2	TGTGCCAGTAGTAGTGGACTAGCGGGAAATAATGAGCAGTACTTC	CASSSGLAGNNEQYF
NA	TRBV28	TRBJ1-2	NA	TGTGCCAGCAGTTTAACCTCAGGGGTTATTGGCTACACCTTC	CASSLTSGVIGYTF
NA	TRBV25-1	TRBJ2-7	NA	TGTGCCAGCAGCCGATCATTTCGGAGGCCCGGTCGAGGCTACGAGCAGTACTTC	CASSRSFRRPGRGYEQYF
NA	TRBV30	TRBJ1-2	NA	TGTGCCCTTAACGCGGGCTATGGCTACACCTTC	CALNAGYGYTF
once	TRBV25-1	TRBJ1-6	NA	TGTGCCAGCAGTTCCCTGGTCACAGGGCAAAATTCACCCCTCCACTTT	CASSSLVTGQNSPLHF
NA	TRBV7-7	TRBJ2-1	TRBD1	TGTGCTAGCAGCTCGGGACAGGGCGTCTCGGATGAGCAGTTCTTC	CASSSGQGVSDEQFF